This T cell receptor beta chain was identified during a study of blood T cell repertoires in COVID-19. The method was immunoSEQ multiplex PCR; TCRdb's version includes in-frame clones alone and lacks a portion of them. Altogether roughly 240,000 clones are present, around 86% being singletons, with the ten largest covering approximately 2.1%. Trimming left V 5 bases short and J 1 base short, with 15 bases between. This CDR3 is 16 amino acids long. Germline lookup yields CDR1 MNHEY and CDR2 SMNVEV (reference sequence). Individuals drawn from 24 US areas were roughly 18 to 89 years old. Categorization into cohorts depended on clinical history that participants reported.

The V call is TRBV27, the J call TRBJ1-5, with a possible D match to TRBD1 (6 bases). The sample was PBMCs or T cells enriched from blood (not recorded which). This TCR derives from a woman between 45 and 65 years old who had recovered from COVID-19. The CDR3 sequence: CASSPRQDRSNQPQHF. For the CDR3, the DNA is TGTGCCAGCAGTCCCCGACAGGATAGGAGCAATCAGCCCCAGCATTTT.